What follows is one T cell receptor beta chain and its context. This sample stems from a study of blood T cell repertoires in COVID-19. In the study's own analysis: Reference gene primer amplification gave estimated nucleated cell counts. Clones were sequenced by immunoSEQ multiplex PCR, and TCRdb holds only the in-frame ones, with some missing. The DNA was the basis for D and trimming; V, J and clone size are from that table. This table has 200,000 or so clones, 80% to 90% appearing once. The germline CDR1 and CDR2 sequences are SGHRS and YFSETQ. Trimming at V came to 4 bases and at J to 5 bases, leaving 4 bases not matched to a gene. This CDR3 is built from 14 residues.

The V and J genes are TRBV5-1 and TRBJ2-3, with 10 bases fitting TRBD1. This sequence was found in a man aged 35 to 55 who had recovered from COVID-19. What was sequenced was peripheral blood. The CDR3 DNA is TGCGCCAGCAGCCCGGGACAGGGGCAAGATACGCAGTATTTT. The encoded protein is CASSPGQGQDTQYF. Full variable domain (outside the CDR3, taken from reference TRBV5-1 and TRBJ2-3): KAGVTQTPRYLIKTRGQQVTLSCSPISGHRSVSWYQQTPGQGLQFLFEYFSETQRNKGNFPGRFSGRQFSNSRSEMNVSTLELGDSALYLCASSPGQGQDTQYFGPGTRLTVL.